In this sample, the clone carrying this T cell receptor (beta chain) turned up once. The entry originates in a study of T-cell memory formation after mild COVID-19. TCRdb used MiXCR to reprocess the 5' RACE reads, holding one entry per CDR3 protein. The sample has 350,000 to 500,000 distinct CDR3 sequences, under 25% seen once. Germline V lookup: CDR1 SGHNT, CDR2 YENEEA. The germline V and J ends were trimmed by 5 bases and 1 base, with 12 bases remaining between them. The CDR3 has 14 residues. The chain joins TRBV11-3 to TRBJ2-7; no reliable D call. The sequence was obtained from an adult woman who had mild COVID-19 (a few samples of this study predate the infection). Cell type and time point are not known. Sample: PBMCs or a T cell subset sorted from them (not recorded which). The CDR3 protein is CASSPSPNSYEQYF. CDR3 bases: TGTGCCAGCAGCCCCTCCCCGAATTCCTACGAGCAGTACTTC.